Each of the 5 T cell receptor beta chains below was sequenced from the same sample in a study of regulatory T cells in long-lasting Graves disease. Arm-PCR of CDR3 regions and iRepertoire HTBI primers were the basis on which TCR beta libraries were built. TCRdb ran MiXCR on the multiplex PCR reads and lists one entry per CDR3 protein. The repertoire holds 450,000 or so distinct CDR3 sequences, with more than 20% as singletons. Noted time point: persistent/refractory GD, antithyroid drugs over 5 years with positive TRAb. RNA isolated from PBMCs was used to make the TCR library. The source was peripheral blood mononuclear cells (PBMCs), collected when the disease was refractory, from a patient treated with antithyroid drugs. The receptors were gathered from a female donor with Graves disease.

This clonotype was found many times. V gene TRBV7-2 combines with J gene TRBJ2-5; D gene unclear. The germline V gene encodes CDR1 SGHTA and CDR2 FQGNSA. V lost 3 bases and J 1 base, leaving 12 bases between the germline ends. This CDR3 has 15 residues. The CDR3 nucleotides are TGTGCCAGCAGCTTGGACGGACGGCCCCAAGAGACCCAGTACTTC. As protein: CASSLDGRPQETQYF.

The V gene is TRBV30, the J gene TRBJ2-1; no reliable D call. Looked up from germline, CDR1 is GTSNPN and CDR2 is SVGIG (reference sequence). Trimming pared 0 bases from V and 12 bases from J, leaving 21 bases between. The CDR3 spans 15 residues. CDR3: CAWSVIGRSARRQFF. For the CDR3, the DNA is TGTGCCTGGAGTGTAATCGGGCGGTCGGCCAGGAGGCAGTTCTTC.

This clonotype was counted at least ten times. V gene TRBV6-2 or TRBV6-3 combines with J gene TRBJ1-2; D unclear. The CDR3 contains 15 residues. V was cut by 3 bases and J by 8 bases, with 19 bases left in between. Germline-derived CDR1 and CDR2 are MNHEY and SVGEGT. CDR3 protein: CASSYNGVLRGGYTF. CDR3 in DNA: TGTGCCAGCAGTTATAATGGAGTTCTGCGAGGGGGCTACACCTTC.

The V gene is TRBV6-1, the J gene TRBJ1-5; the D gene is possibly TRBD1 (5 bases). V lost 10 bases, J lost 0 bases, and 16 bases lay in between. Per germline, CDR1 MNHNS and CDR2 SASEGT. The CDR3 spans 15 residues. CDR3 nucleotides: TGTGCCACCCTCCCGACAGCGCATAGCAATCAGCCCCAGCATTTT. Protein product: CATLPTAHSNQPQHF.

V gene TRBV12-3 or TRBV12-4 combines with J gene TRBJ1-5; D gene uncertain. Trimming cost V 5 bases and J 0 bases, with 11 bases left between them. The CDR3 is made up of 15 amino acids. For the CDR3, the DNA is TGTGCCAGCAGTGGCGAGGGTAATAGCAATCAGCCCCAGCATTTT. Translated: CASSGEGNSNQPQHF.